These 30 T cell receptor beta chains came from one sample sequenced in a study of high-grade serous ovarian cancer treatment subgroups. Tumor samples were taken before definitive surgery or chemotherapy. Repertoires were generated with immunoSEQ multiplex PCR, while TCRdb's copy carries only in-frame clones and drops some. The sample lists roughly 7,700 clones; about two thirds were seen once. Material: tumor tissue. Source of these receptors: a human donor with high-grade serous ovarian cancer.

CDR3 protein: CASSGGTSGRAGGANVLTF. The CDR3 DNA reads as TGTGCCAGCAGCGGGGGGACTAGCGGGAGGGCGGGCGGGGCCAACGTCCTGACTTTC. V gene TRBV9 combines with J gene TRBJ2-6, with 16 bases that match TRBD2. J was trimmed by 4 bases and V by 3 bases; bases with no gene match: 7. The CDR3 spans 19 residues. CDR1 SGDLS and CDR2 YYNGEE come from the germline V gene.

The chain couples TRBV7-3 to TRBJ1-2, with TRBD1 matching 7 bases. CDR1 SGHTA and CDR2 FQGTGA come from the germline V gene. The ends lost 2 bases at V and 3 bases at J; junction bases unmatched: 15. The CDR3 covers 18 residues. The CDR3 DNA is TGTGCCAGCAGCTTAGCCGGGACAGAGCGTTTGAGGTACTATGGCTACACCTTC. This translates into CASSLAGTERLRYYGYTF.

The DNA for the CDR3 is TGCGCCAGCAGCTTGGTGGGGGCGGCCGGGGCCAACGTCCTGACTTTC. Translated: CASSLVGAAGANVLTF. The V call is TRBV5-1, the J call TRBJ2-6; TRBD1 is a possible D gene (6 bases). V gave up 0 bases and J gave up 4 bases, with 11 bases separating them. CDR1 and CDR2 from the germline V gene are SGHRS and YFSETQ. CDR3 length equals 16 residues.

This clone was picked up a small number of times. In nucleotides, the CDR3 is TGCGCCAGCAGCTTTTACCAGGGGGCGAACGGGGAGCTGTTTTTT. Protein: CASSFYQGANGELFF. This chain connects TRBV5-1 to TRBJ2-2; TRBD1 agrees at 8 bases. The junction had 7 bases not matched to a gene; V was cut back by 2 bases and J by 7 bases. The CDR3 has 15 amino acids. Germline V gene lookup returns CDR1 SGHRS and CDR2 YFSETQ.

V and J are TRBV6-6 and TRBJ2-1; 10 nucleotides align to TRBD2. Trimming cost V 6 bases and J 7 bases; bases outside gene matches: 9. CDR1 and CDR2 from the germline V gene are MNHNY and SVGAGI (reference sequence). The CDR3 has 15 amino acids. The CDR3: CASSSAGGAWNEQFF. Here the CDR3 DNA reads TGTGCCAGCAGCTCAGCGGGAGGGGCCTGGAATGAGCAGTTCTTC.

This clone was counted a single time. V gene TRBV18 combines with J gene TRBJ2-7; 12 nucleotides align to TRBD2. Trimming at V came to 3 bases and at J to 0 bases, leaving 6 bases not matched to a gene. The germline V gene encodes CDR1 KGHSH and CDR2 LQKENI. This CDR3 spans 17 amino acids. CDR3 amino acids: CASSPAWTSGASYEQYF. DNA of the CDR3: TGTGCCAGCTCACCTGCATGGACTAGCGGGGCCTCCTACGAGCAGTACTTC.

CDR3 protein: CASSLGDSRSYEQYF. CDR3 DNA sequence: TGTGCCAGCAGCTTAGGGGACAGCCGTTCCTACGAGCAGTACTTC. The rearrangement joins TRBV11-2 to TRBJ2-7, with 7 positions matching TRBD1. CDR3 length equals 15 residues. The V and J ends lost 1 base and 1 base, in that order; junction bases with no gene match: 4. Germline values: CDR1 SGHAT, CDR2 FQNNGV.

The V call is TRBV11-2, the J call TRBJ1-5; D unclear. The germline CDR1 and CDR2 sequences are SGHAT and FQNNGV. This CDR3 is 14 amino acids long. The V end was cut by 1 base, the J end by 2 bases, with 6 bases between. CDR3: CASSLGQGNQPQHF. The DNA for the CDR3 is TGTGCCAGCAGCTTAGGGCAGGGCAATCAGCCCCAGCATTTT.

A note on this clone: One end of the junction fails to match germline, which may point to a read error. The chain uses TRBV6-1 and TRBJ2-7, with 9 bases aligning to TRBD2. Per the germline V gene, CDR1 is MNHNS and CDR2 is SASEGT. The length of the CDR3 is 15 residues. The CDR3 DNA sequence: TGTGCCATCAGTGAGTATAGCGGGAGCTCCTACGAGCAGTACTTC. Translation gives CAISEYSGSSYEQYF.

This clone was recorded a few times. The chain recombines TRBV12-5 with TRBJ2-5, with 8 bases lining up with TRBD1. CDR3 size: 13 residues. The germline CDR1 and CDR2 sequences are LGHNT and FRNRAP. The J segment lost 4 bases and the V segment lost 5 bases, leaving 3 bases of the junction unmatched. The CDR3 sequence is CASGLQGGETQYF. The CDR3 nucleotides are TGTGCTAGTGGTCTACAGGGGGGAGAGACCCAGTACTTC. The full variable domain, completed using reference TRBV12-5 and TRBJ2-5, is DARVTQTPRHKVTEMGQEVTMRCQPILGHNTVFWYRQTMMQGLELLAYFRNRAPLDDSGMPKDRFSAEMPDATLATLKIQPSEPRDSAVYFCASGLQGGETQYFGPGTRLLVL.

CDR3 coding DNA: TGTGCCAGCACCCCGGGACAGTATAATTCACCCCTCCACTTT. Protein sequence: CASTPGQYNSPLHF. This rearrangement joins TRBV13 to TRBJ1-6, with 7 bases that match TRBD1. The germline CDR1 and CDR2 sequences are PRHDT and FYEKMQ (reference sequence). The CDR3 sequence is 14 residues long. V gave up 7 bases and J gave up 4 bases; unmatched junction bases: 4.

This chain connects TRBV5-1 to TRBJ2-5, with unresolved D. This CDR3 is 14 amino acids long. CDR1 is SGHRS, CDR2 YFSETQ, per germline. Trimming took 0 bases from V and 5 from J, leaving 11 bases between them. The CDR3 loop reads CASSLGVLSETQYF. The CDR3, as DNA: TGCGCCAGCAGCTTGGGGGTTTTGTCGGAGACCCAGTACTTC.

The CDR3 nucleotides are TGTGCCAGCAGCTCTTTCGCGGCAGCGAGCACCGGGGAGCTGTTTTTT. Protein: CASSSFAAASTGELFF. The chain combines TRBV5-4 with TRBJ2-2; D gene uncertain. CDR3 length: 16 amino acids. Trimming left V 3 bases short and J 4 bases short, with 16 bases between. Germline CDR1 and CDR2: SGHNT and YYREEE (reference sequence).

The chain joins TRBV10-3 to TRBJ2-1, with 13 bases that match TRBD2. Germline V gene sequence: CDR1 ENHRY, CDR2 SYGVKD. The CDR3 length is 16 residues. Germline trimming cut 3 bases from V and 7 bases from J; bases unmatched to any gene: 6. The CDR3 is CAISEDGLAGVNEQFF. The CDR3 DNA follows: TGTGCCATCAGTGAAGATGGACTAGCGGGAGTTAATGAGCAGTTCTTC.

The CDR3 loop is CASSLHRGDGYTF. The CDR3 DNA is TGTGCCAGCAGCTTACACAGGGGGGATGGCTACACCTTC. This rearrangement joins TRBV7-2 to TRBJ1-2; 8 nucleotides match TRBD1. V lost 2 bases to trimming and J lost 6 bases; unmatched junction nucleotides: 2. Germline loops: CDR1 SGHTA, CDR2 FQGNSA. The CDR3 is 13 amino acids.

This chain links TRBV27 with TRBJ2-5; D gene unclear. The J call may be mistaken, given a closer DNA end match to TRBJ2-7. Germline V gene data show CDR1 as MNHEY and CDR2 as SMNVEV (reference sequence). The CDR3 runs 10 residues. The CDR3 sequence is CASTTYEQYF. Here the CDR3 DNA reads TGTGCCAGCACCACCTACGAGCAGTACTTC.

The rearrangement joins TRBV27 to TRBJ2-7; 9 nucleotides match TRBD1. The CDR3 runs 15 residues. Trimming cost V 2 bases and J 2 bases; bases outside gene matches: 4. Germline CDR1 reads MNHEY; CDR2 reads SMNVEV (reference sequence). CDR3 sequence reads: CASSLGQGPAYEQYF. The CDR3 nucleotides are TGTGCCAGCAGTTTAGGACAGGGGCCCGCCTACGAGCAGTACTTC.

The rearrangement uses TRBV5-5 and TRBJ1-1, with 11 bases aligning to TRBD1. Unmatched junction bases numbered 6, after V lost 4 bases and J lost 1 base. This CDR3 region has 16 residues. Looked up from germline, CDR1 is SGHKS and CDR2 is YYEKEE (reference sequence). The CDR3 here is CASSPDRGLANTEAFF. The CDR3 coding sequence is TGTGCCAGCAGCCCGGACAGGGGGCTTGCGAACACTGAAGCTTTCTTT.

The CDR3 region has the DNA TGCGCCAGCAGCACCCCTCTTGGTGGAGAGGCGTACGAGCAGTACTTC. Protein sequence: CASSTPLGGEAYEQYF. This chain links TRBV5-1 with TRBJ2-7; D unresolved. CDR1 SGHRS and CDR2 YFSETQ come from the germline V gene. Trimming took off 4 bases at V and 4 bases at J, with 21 bases between the two ends. The CDR3 runs to 16 residues.

The V call is TRBV7-9, the J call TRBJ1-2; D may be TRBD1 (6 bases). The germline V gene encodes CDR1 SEHNR and CDR2 FQNEAQ (reference sequence). This CDR3 spans 14 amino acids. Trimming removed 0 bases at V and 2 bases at J, with 7 bases between. CDR3 region: CASSLADRNYGYTF. CDR3 DNA: TGTGCCAGCAGCTTAGCCGACAGGAACTATGGCTACACCTTC. The full variable domain, its missing parts supplied by reference TRBV7-9 and TRBJ1-2, is DTGVSQNPRHKITKRGQNVTFRCDPISEHNRLYWYRQTLGQGPEFLTYFQNEAQLEKSRLLSDRFSAERPKGSFSTLEIQRTEQGDSAMYLCASSLADRNYGYTFGSGTRLTVV.

The gene calls are TRBV7-3 and TRBJ2-5; perhaps D is TRBD1 or TRBD2 (6 bases each). Germline V gene data show CDR1 as SGHTA and CDR2 as FQGTGA. V lost 1 base and J lost 5, with 14 bases in between. CDR3 length: 15 amino acids. CDR3 sequence (DNA): TGTGCCAGCAGCTTAAAAGGAGGGGGGAGTGAGACCCAGTACTTC. Protein sequence: CASSLKGGGSETQYF. The entire variable domain, with the rest obtained from reference TRBV7-3 and TRBJ2-5, is as follows: GAGVSQTPSNKVTEKGKYVELRCDPISGHTALYWYRQSLGQGPEFLIYFQGTGAADDSGLPNDRFFAVRPEGSVSTLKIQRTERGDSAVYLCASSLKGGGSETQYFGPGTRLLVL.

The chain links TRBV6-6 to TRBJ1-2; 9 nucleotides line up with TRBD1. This CDR3 has 15 residues. V shed 4 bases, J shed 1 base, and the junction held 4 bases outside the gene matches. Germline V lookup: CDR1 MNHNY, CDR2 SVGAGI (reference sequence). CDR3 region: CASSSGTGFNYGYTF. The CDR3 nucleotides read TGTGCCAGCAGTTCCGGGACAGGGTTTAACTATGGCTACACCTTC.

This chain connects TRBV7-3 to TRBJ1-2; TRBD1 matches at 12 bases. The CDR3 length is 20 residues. V trimming: 2 bases; J trimming: 2 bases; junction bases outside the gene matches: 15. Germline V gives CDR1 SGHTA, CDR2 FQGTGA. CDR3 in amino acids: CASSLPGTGGWVRLNYGYTF. The CDR3 nucleotides are TGTGCCAGCAGCTTACCCGGGACAGGGGGCTGGGTCCGTCTAAACTATGGCTACACCTTC.

The rearrangement joins TRBV7-3 to TRBJ2-1; TRBD1 agrees at 7 bases. Germline lookup yields CDR1 SGHTA and CDR2 FQGTGA. The V gene end was trimmed by 2 bases and the J gene end by 4 bases; junction bases not matched to a gene: 14. This CDR3 comprises 18 residues. CDR3 DNA: TGTGCCAGCAGCTTATATAAGGGAAGGACAGGCGCTTACAATGAGCAGTTCTTC. Translating it yields CASSLYKGRTGAYNEQFF.

The V and J genes are TRBV6-5 and TRBJ2-5; D may be TRBD1 (6 bases). The CDR3 is made up of 14 amino acids. In germline, CDR1 is MNHEY, CDR2 SVGAGI. Trimming shortened V by 8 bases and J by 7 bases, and 20 bases separated the two germline ends. CDR3 in DNA: TGTGCCAGCCAGCAACAGGGTGTAACGGGGACCCAGTACTTC. As protein: CASQQQGVTGTQYF.

J is TRBJ1-5 and V is TRBV7-8, with 7 bases fitting TRBD1. V lost 5 bases to trimming and J lost 3 bases; unmatched junction nucleotides: 19. The length of the CDR3 is 19 residues. Germline V gives CDR1 SGHVS, CDR2 FQNEAQ. The CDR3 coding sequence is TGTGCCAGCAGCGACCAAGGCGCAAGGGGCAGGGGGGTCAATCAGCCCCAGCATTTT. It yields the protein CASSDQGARGRGVNQPQHF. Variable domain in full (rest from reference TRBV7-8 and TRBJ1-5): GAGVSQSPRYKVAKRGQDVALRCDPISGHVSLFWYQQALGQGPEFLTYFQNEAQLDKSGLPSDRFFAERPEGSVSTLKIQRTQQEDSAVYLCASSDQGARGRGVNQPQHFGDGTRLSIL.

This chain links TRBV20-1 with TRBJ1-1, with D uncertain. V lost 4 bases to trimming and J lost 7 bases, with 10 bases between them. The CDR3 runs 11 residues. CDR1 and CDR2 from the germline V gene are DFQATT and SNEGSKA (reference sequence). Here the CDR3 DNA reads TGCAGTGCTAAACGGCGGGGTGAAGCTTTCTTT. This codes for CSAKRRGEAFF.

This clone was counted once. The chain combines TRBV9 with TRBJ2-7, with a weak D call TRBD2 (6 bases). The CDR3 has 15 residues. Trimming took 4 bases from V and 3 from J, leaving 17 bases between them. Germline CDR1 SGDLS, CDR2 YYNGEE. The CDR3 is CASSPSTGVFYEQYF. As DNA, the CDR3 is TGTGCCAGCAGCCCAAGTACGGGAGTATTCTACGAGCAGTACTTC. The variable domain in full, with the rest retrieved from reference TRBV9 and TRBJ2-7, is DSGVTQTPKHLITATGQRVTLRCSPRSGDLSVYWYQQSLDQGLQFLIQYYNGEERAKGNILERFSAQQFPDLHSELNLSSLELGDSALYFCASSPSTGVFYEQYFGPGTRLTVT.

The V and J genes are TRBV6-6 and TRBJ2-7, with 14 nucleotides matching TRBD2. In germline, CDR1 is MNHNY, CDR2 SVGAGI (reference sequence). The V and J ends lost 6 bases and 2 bases, in that order; junction bases with no gene match: 3. CDR3 size: 15 residues. DNA for the CDR3: TGTGCCAGCAGACCGGGACTAGCGGGAGCCTACGAGCAGTACTTC. Translating it yields CASRPGLAGAYEQYF.

This clone came up a few times. J is TRBJ2-5 and V is TRBV30, with 12 nucleotides matching TRBD2. V lost 1 base, J lost 4 bases, and 4 bases stayed unmatched. CDR1 and CDR2 from the germline V gene are GTSNPN and SVGIG (reference sequence). This CDR3 spans 15 amino acids. The CDR3 nucleotides read TGTGCCTGGAGTGGGGCTAGCGGGAGGGGAGAGACCCAGTACTTC. Its translation: CAWSGASGRGETQYF.